The TCR beta chain under discussion was sequenced for a study of cytomegalovirus exposure and HLA in healthy donors. A multiplex PCR was run with 60 Vbeta primers and 13 Jbeta primers. Generated by immunoSEQ multiplex PCR, the TCRdb table keeps only in-frame clones and is missing some. The sample has about 81,000 clones; 70% to 80% are singletons. Nominally healthy donors provided the samples, though records likely missed some immune exposures. This clone was seen a single time. The germline CDR1 and CDR2 sequences are SGHTA and FQGTGA. The CDR3 totals 16 residues. Trimming took 5 bases from V and 9 from J, leaving 23 bases between them.

The specimen sequenced was PBMCs. The clonotype was recovered from a man aged 50 to 60 in good health and CMV-seropositive. The V call is TRBV7-3, the J call TRBJ2-1, with a tentative D call TRBD1 (7 bases). The CDR3 is CASSPWTGQGGGEQFF. In DNA form, the CDR3 reads TGTGCCAGCAGCCCCTGGACCGGGCAGGGGGGTGGTGAGCAGTTCTTC.